This T cell receptor beta chain is from a study of shared clonotypes between healthy human individuals. Assay used: immunoSEQ multiplex PCR; TCRdb lists only in-frame clones, some missing. The top ten clones hold approximately 1.5% of a sample with about 1 million clones, around 76% of them seen once. Comment on this clone: Its antigen remains unidentified.

Broader study findings: Sharing across a few donors was seen in 4% to 6.5% of naive CD4 clonotypes.

Per the germline V gene, CDR1 is LNHDA and CDR2 is SQIVND (reference sequence). CDR3 length equals 13 residues. V trimming: 7 bases; J trimming: 15 bases; junction bases outside the gene matches: 12. The sequencing input was memory CD4+ T cells sorted from blood. The subset denotes: CD45RA-negative fraction. The chain couples TRBV19 to TRBJ1-4; 9 positions match TRBD1. The TCR was taken from a man aged 18-30 years in good health. The CDR3 region is CASTVDRGQGLFF. The CDR3 bases are TGTGCCAGTACCGTCGATAGGGGACAGGGATTGTTTTTT.